These T cell receptor beta chains were read from a single sample in a study of cytomegalovirus exposure and HLA in healthy donors. Some clones are missing from TCRdb's copy, which holds only in-frame ones; the method was immunoSEQ multiplex PCR. The sample yields 80,000 to 100,000 clones, more than 65% seen once. Sequenced input: PBMCs. These receptors were taken from a human donor in good health. The CDR3 runs from the conserved cysteine through the conserved F or W.

>13|TRBJ2-5|TRBV6-1
CASRRDSQETQYF
>14|TRBJ2-3|TRBV7-8
CASSHPRGADTQYF
>14|TRBJ2-7|TRBV4-3
CASSPRQGSYEQYF
>16|TRBJ2-1|TRBV29-1
CSARSGTGFQYNEQFF
>15|TRBJ2-7|TRBV5-1
CASSSGTGDSYEQYF
>14|TRBJ2-7|TRBV5-6
CASSAGGGLVEQYF
>14|TRBJ1-1|TRBV9
CASSRRARDTEAFF
>15|TRBJ2-2|TRBV7-9
CASSPKGANTGELFF
>14|TRBJ2-5|TRBV5-6
CASSSPAFGETQYF
>14|TRBJ2-7|TRBV4-1
CASSQGTGIYEQYF
>14|TRBJ1-2|TRBV18
CASSLIGGSDGYTF
>16|TRBJ1-6|TRBV14
CASSQEVPGLNSPLHF
>17|TRBJ1-1|TRBV15
CATSRDWGGVMNTEAFF
>14|TRBJ2-5|TRBV15
CATRPLERQETQYF
>9|TRBJ1-1|TRBV19
CAREPEAFF
>18|TRBJ2-7|TRBV4-1
CASSQWGTGRGYSYEQYF
>15|TRBJ1-2|TRBV5-8
CASSLVGTGVYGYTF
>15|TRBJ1-5|TRBV30
CAWSRGTGLNQPQHF
>14|TRBJ1-2|TRBV7-8
CASSSRTQGGGYTF
>12|TRBJ2-7|TRBV29-1
CSVETSGYEQYF
>14|TRBJ1-1|TRBV7-2
CASSPPGGWAEAFF
>14|TRBJ1-2|TRBV4-1
CASSQGQYNYGYTF
>11|TRBJ1-1|TRBV19
CASMLGGEAFF
>14|TRBJ2-7|TRBV7-8
CASSLERLAGAQYF
>15|TRBJ2-7|TRBV6-6
CASTPTSGGAYEQYF
>16|TRBJ1-2|TRBV7-9
CASSPPQGVSNYGYTF
>15|TRBJ1-5|TRBV6-5
CASSRQGNSNQPQHF
>14|TRBJ2-7|TRBV7-7
CASSPKAGAGEQYF
>16|TRBJ2-1|TRBV15
CATSRERQGAANEQFF
>11|TRBJ1-3|TRBV25-1
CATTPGDTIYF
>13|TRBJ2-7|TRBV27
CASSSLGGSEQYF
>12|TRBJ2-7|TRBV7-2
CASSLGSREQYF
>13|TRBJ2-5|TRBV7-6
CASSLGGLETQYF
>15|TRBJ1-3|TRBV7-3
CASSPTGSSGNTIYF
>13|TRBJ1-3|TRBV28
CASRALSGNTIYF
>15|TRBJ1-2|TRBV4-3
CASSQDLSQDYGYTF
>14|TRBJ2-1|TRBV19
CASRGQGSYNEQFF
>13|TRBJ2-2|TRBV4-3
CASSQDISGELFF
>15|TRBJ1-5|TRBV2
CASSKYGTPNQPQHF
>17|TRBJ2-1|TRBV5-1
CASSLRVSGQGAGEQFF
>15|TRBJ1-1|TRBV30
CAWSRWGGPGAEAFF
>17|TRBJ1-5|TRBV6-7
CASPYQGPSGGNQPQHF
>15|TRBJ2-3|TRBV9
CASSVGTSGTDTQYF
>11|TRBJ2-2|TRBV20-1
CSARTTGELFF
>14|TRBJ1-3|TRBV7-9
CASSLVDTGNTIYF
>15|TRBJ2-1|TRBV19
CASSIGGSVSNEQFF
>16|TRBJ2-1|TRBV28
CASSFQTSGRANEQFF
>14|TRBJ2-7|TRBV6-6
CASSYILQSYEQYF
>17|TRBJ2-1|TRBV7-6
CASSLAGGGRPTPEQFF
>17|TRBJ1-5|TRBV15
CATSRDRGGTGNQPQHF
>15|TRBJ2-7|TRBV13
CASSLAGAGAYEQYF
>17|TRBJ2-3|TRBV9
CASSVPDRGPGTDTQYF